This entry concerns a single T cell receptor (beta chain). Antigen: not known. Researchers grouped second doses given at about 4 or about 12 weeks into one pool. This sample stems from a study of T cell responses to AZD1222 COVID-19 vaccine. Notes on the study in general: Two doses of AZD1222 preceded a rise in Spike-specific TCR breadth and depth. White British ancestry dominated among donors, who included more females, and clonal diversity was possibly underestimated.

The data were produced by immunoSEQ multiplex PCR, yet TCRdb's version contains in-frame clones alone and is incomplete. This sample has fewer than 120,000 clones, with around nine tenths found just once. The ends lost 5 bases at V and 4 bases at J; junction bases unmatched: 7. The CDR3 is made up of 14 amino acids. From germline, CDR1 is PRHDT and CDR2 FYEKMQ (reference sequence). The clonotype originates from an adult who received the AZD1222 COVID-19 vaccine. The sequenced sample was peripheral blood, obtained 28 days after the second AZD1222 dose. J is TRBJ2-7 and V is TRBV13; the match to TRBD1 covers 8 bases. In nucleotides, the CDR3 is TGTGCCAGCAGCCGAACAGGGGGTGAGTACGAGCAGTACTTC. Translation gives CASSRTGGEYEQYF.